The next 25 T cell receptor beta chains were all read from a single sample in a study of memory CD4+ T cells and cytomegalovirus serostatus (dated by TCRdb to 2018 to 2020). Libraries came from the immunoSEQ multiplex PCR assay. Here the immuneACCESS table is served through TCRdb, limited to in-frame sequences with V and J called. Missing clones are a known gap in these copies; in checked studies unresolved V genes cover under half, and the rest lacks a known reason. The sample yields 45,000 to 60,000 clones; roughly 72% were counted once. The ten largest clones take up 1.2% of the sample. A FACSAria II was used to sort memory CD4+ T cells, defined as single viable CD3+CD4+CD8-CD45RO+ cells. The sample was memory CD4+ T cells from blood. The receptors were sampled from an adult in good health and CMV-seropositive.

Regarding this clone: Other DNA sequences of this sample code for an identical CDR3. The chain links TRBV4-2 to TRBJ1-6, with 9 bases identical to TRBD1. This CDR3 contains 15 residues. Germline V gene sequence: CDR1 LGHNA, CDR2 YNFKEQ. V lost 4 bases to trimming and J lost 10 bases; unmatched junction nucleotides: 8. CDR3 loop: CASSLPGTGRSPLHF. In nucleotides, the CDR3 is TGTGCCAGCAGCCTACCCGGGACAGGGCGATCACCCCTCCACTTT.

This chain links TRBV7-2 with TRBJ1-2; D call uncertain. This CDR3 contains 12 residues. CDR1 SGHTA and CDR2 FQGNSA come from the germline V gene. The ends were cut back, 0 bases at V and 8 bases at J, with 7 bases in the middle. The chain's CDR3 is CASSLAVGGYTF. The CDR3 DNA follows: TGTGCCAGCAGCTTAGCCGTAGGCGGCTACACCTTC.

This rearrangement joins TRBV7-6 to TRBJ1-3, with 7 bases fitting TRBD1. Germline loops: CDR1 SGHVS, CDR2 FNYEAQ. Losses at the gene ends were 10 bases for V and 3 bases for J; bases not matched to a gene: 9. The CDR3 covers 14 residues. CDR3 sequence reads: CATSTGSDGNTIYF. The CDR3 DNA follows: TGTGCCACCTCGACAGGGTCAGATGGAAACACCATATATTTT.

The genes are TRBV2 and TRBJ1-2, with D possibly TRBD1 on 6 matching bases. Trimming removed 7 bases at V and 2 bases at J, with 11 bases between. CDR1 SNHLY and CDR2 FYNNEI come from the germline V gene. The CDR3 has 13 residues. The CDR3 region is CASNLGANYGYTF. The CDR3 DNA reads TGTGCCAGCAATTTGGGGGCCAACTATGGCTACACCTTC.

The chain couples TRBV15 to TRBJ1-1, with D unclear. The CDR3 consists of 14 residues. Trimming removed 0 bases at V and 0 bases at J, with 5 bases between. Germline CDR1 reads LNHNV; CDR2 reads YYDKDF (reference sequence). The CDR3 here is CATSRDGVNTEAFF. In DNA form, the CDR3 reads TGTGCCACCAGCAGAGATGGGGTGAACACTGAAGCTTTCTTT.

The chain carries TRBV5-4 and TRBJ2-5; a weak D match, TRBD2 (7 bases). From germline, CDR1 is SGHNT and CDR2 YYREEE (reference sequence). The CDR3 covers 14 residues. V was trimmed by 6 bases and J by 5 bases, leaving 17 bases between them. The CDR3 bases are TGTGCCAGCAACTCAATGGGGGGGCGGGAGACCCAGTACTTC. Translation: CASNSMGGRETQYF.

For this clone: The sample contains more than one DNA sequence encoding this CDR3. The CDR3 reads CASSENSQETQYF. CDR3 DNA sequence: TGTGCCAGCAGTGAAAACAGTCAAGAGACCCAGTACTTC. The chain has TRBV2 and TRBJ2-5; D is unresolved. The CDR3 totals 13 residues. CDR1 SNHLY and CDR2 FYNNEI come from the germline V gene. V lost 2 bases, J lost 2 bases, and 6 bases lay in between.

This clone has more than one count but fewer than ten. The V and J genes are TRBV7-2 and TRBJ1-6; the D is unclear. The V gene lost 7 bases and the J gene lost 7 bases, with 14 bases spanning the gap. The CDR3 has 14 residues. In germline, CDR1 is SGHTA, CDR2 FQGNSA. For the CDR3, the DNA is TGTGCCAGCAACTCTCCCACAGCCAATTCACCCCTCCACTTT. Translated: CASNSPTANSPLHF.

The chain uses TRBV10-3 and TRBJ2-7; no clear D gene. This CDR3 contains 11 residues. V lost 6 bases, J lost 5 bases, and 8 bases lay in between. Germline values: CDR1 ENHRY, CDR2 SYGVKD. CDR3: CAIRYLDEQYF. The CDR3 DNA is TGTGCCATCAGGTACTTGGACGAGCAGTACTTC.

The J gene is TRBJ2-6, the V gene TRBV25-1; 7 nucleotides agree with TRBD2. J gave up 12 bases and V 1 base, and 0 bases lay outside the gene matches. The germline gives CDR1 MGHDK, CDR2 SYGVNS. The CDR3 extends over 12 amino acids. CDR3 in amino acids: CASSEWEGVLTF. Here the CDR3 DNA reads TGTGCCAGCAGTGAATGGGAGGGCGTCCTGACTTTC.

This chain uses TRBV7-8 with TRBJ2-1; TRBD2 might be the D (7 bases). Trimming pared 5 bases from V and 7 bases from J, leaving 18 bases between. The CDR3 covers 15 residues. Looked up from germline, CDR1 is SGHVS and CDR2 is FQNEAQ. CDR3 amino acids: CASSPKEGGRNEQFF. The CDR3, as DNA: TGTGCCAGCAGCCCAAAAGAGGGGGGGAGGAATGAGCAGTTCTTC.

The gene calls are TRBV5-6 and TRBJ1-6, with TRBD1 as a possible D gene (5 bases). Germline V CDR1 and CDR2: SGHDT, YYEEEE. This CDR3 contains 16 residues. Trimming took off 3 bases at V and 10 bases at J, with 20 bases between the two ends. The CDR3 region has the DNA TGTGCCAGCAGCTCTTCTGACCAGGGTACGGCGTCACCCCTCCACTTT. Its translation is CASSSSDQGTASPLHF.

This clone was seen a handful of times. The CDR3 nucleotides read TGTGCCAGCAGCTTATCAAGCGAGCAGTACTTC. Its translation: CASSLSSEQYF. The rearrangement uses TRBV7-8 and TRBJ2-7; no clear D gene. V lost 2 bases, J lost 6 bases, and 5 bases lay in between. Per germline, CDR1 SGHVS and CDR2 FQNEAQ. The length of the CDR3 is 11 residues.

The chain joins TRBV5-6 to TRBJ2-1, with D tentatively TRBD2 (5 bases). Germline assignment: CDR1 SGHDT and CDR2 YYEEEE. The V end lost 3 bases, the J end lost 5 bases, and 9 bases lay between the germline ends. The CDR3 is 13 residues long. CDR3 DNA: TGTGCCAGCAGCTCGGACTGGAACAATGAGCAGTTCTTC. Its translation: CASSSDWNNEQFF.

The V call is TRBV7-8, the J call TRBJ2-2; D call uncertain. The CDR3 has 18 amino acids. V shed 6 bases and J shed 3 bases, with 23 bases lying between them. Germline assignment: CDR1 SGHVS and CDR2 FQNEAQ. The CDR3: CASSSSAAYRPDTGELFF. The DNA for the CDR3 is TGTGCCAGCAGTTCGTCAGCAGCTTATCGGCCAGACACCGGGGAGCTGTTTTTT.

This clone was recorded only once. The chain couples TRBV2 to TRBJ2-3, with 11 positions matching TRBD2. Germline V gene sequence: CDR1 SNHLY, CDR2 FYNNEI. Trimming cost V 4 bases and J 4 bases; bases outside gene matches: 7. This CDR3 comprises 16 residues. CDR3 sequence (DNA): TGTGCCAGCAGTGGCACTAGCGGGGGTCTGGCAGATACGCAGTATTTT. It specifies CASSGTSGGLADTQYF.

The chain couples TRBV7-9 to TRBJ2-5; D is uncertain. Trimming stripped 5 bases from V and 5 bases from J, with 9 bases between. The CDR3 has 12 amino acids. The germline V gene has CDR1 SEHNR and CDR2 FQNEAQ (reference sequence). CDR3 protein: CASSTDLETQYF. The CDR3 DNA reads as TGTGCCAGCAGCACCGACCTCGAGACCCAGTACTTC.

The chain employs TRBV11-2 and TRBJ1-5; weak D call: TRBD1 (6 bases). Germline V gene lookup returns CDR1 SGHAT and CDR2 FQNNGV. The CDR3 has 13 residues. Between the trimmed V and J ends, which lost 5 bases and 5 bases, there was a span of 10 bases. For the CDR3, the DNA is TGTGCCAGCAGCCGGGACAACCATCAGCCCCAGCATTTT. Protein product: CASSRDNHQPQHF.

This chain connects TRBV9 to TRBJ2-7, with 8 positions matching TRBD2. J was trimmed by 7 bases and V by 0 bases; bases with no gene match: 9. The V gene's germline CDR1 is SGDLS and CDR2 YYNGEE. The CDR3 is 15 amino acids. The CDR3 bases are TGTGCCAGCAGCGTAGTCGGGACCGGGAGGGGGGAGCAGTACTTC. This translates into CASSVVGTGRGEQYF. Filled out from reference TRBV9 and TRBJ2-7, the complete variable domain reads DSGVTQTPKHLITATGQRVTLRCSPRSGDLSVYWYQQSLDQGLQFLIQYYNGEERAKGNILERFSAQQFPDLHSELNLSSLELGDSALYFCASSVVGTGRGEQYFGPGTRLTVT.

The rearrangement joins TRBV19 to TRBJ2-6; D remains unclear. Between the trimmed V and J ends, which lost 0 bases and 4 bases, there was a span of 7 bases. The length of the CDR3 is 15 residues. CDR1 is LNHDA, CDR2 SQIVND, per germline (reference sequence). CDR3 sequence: CASSIEGSGANVLTF. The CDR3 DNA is TGTGCCAGTAGTATAGAGGGGTCCGGGGCCAACGTCCTGACTTTC.

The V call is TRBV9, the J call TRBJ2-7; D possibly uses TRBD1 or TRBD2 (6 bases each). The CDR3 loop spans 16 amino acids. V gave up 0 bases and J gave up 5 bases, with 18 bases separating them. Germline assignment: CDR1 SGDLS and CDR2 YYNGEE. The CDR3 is CASSVGLGRDTDEQYF. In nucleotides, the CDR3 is TGTGCCAGCAGCGTAGGACTGGGGCGGGACACGGACGAGCAGTACTTC.

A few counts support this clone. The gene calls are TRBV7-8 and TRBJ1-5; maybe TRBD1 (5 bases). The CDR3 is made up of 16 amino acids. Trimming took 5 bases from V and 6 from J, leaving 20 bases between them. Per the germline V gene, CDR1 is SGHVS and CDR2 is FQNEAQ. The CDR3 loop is CASSARTAGTVQPQHF. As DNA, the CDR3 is TGTGCCAGCAGCGCGCGGACGGCCGGGACGGTTCAGCCCCAGCATTTT.

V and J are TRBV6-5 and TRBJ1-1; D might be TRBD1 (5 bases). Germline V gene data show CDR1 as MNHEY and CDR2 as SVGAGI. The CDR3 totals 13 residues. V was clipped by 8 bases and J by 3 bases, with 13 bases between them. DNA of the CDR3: TGTGCCAGCGTACGAGGGGAGGACACTGAAGCTTTCTTT. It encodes CASVRGEDTEAFF.

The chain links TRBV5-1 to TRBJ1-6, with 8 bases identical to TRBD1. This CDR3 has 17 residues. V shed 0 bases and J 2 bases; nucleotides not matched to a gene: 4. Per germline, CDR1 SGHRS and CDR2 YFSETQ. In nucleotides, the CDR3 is TGCGCCAGCAGCTTGGCCAAGGACAGGGCCTATAATTCACCCCTCCACTTT. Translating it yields CASSLAKDRAYNSPLHF.

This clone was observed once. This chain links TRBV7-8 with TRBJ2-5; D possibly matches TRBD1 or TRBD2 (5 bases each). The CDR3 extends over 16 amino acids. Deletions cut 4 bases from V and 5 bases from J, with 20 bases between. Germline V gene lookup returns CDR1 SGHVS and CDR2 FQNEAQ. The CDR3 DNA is TGTGCCAGCAGCTCCGCCATCGACGGGGCTGGGGAGACCCAGTACTTC. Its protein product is CASSSAIDGAGETQYF. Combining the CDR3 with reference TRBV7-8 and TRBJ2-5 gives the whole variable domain GAGVSQSPRYKVAKRGQDVALRCDPISGHVSLFWYQQALGQGPEFLTYFQNEAQLDKSGLPSDRFFAERPEGSVSTLKIQRTQQEDSAVYLCASSSAIDGAGETQYFGPGTRLLVL.